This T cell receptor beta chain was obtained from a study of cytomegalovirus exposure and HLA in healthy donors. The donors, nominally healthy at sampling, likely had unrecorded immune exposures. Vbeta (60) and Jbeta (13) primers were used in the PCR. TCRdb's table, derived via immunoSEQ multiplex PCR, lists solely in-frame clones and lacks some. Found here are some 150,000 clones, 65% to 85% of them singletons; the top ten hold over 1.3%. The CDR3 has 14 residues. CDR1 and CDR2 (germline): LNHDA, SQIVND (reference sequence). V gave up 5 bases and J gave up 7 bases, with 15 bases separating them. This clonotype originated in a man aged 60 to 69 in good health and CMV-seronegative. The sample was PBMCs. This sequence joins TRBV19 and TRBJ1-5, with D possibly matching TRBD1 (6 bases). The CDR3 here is CASSPQQGRQPQHF. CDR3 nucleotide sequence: TGTGCCAGTAGTCCACAACAGGGAAGGCAGCCCCAGCATTTT.